This T cell receptor beta chain was found in a study of control samples from healthy donors and cancer patients. Trimming cost V 3 bases and J 5 bases; bases outside gene matches: 3. This CDR3 has 15 residues. Germline CDR1 and CDR2: MNHNY and SVGAGI (reference sequence). The assay was immunoSEQ multiplex PCR, and TCRdb's table has in-frame clones only and misses some. Among 98,000 or so clones listed, around 80% were seen once. This sequence originates from a woman aged 25 to 39 in good health. Sequenced: blood. The chain joins TRBV6-6 to TRBJ1-4; 10 bases are shared with TRBD1. The CDR3 loop is CASSYPGQGNEKLFF. In DNA, the CDR3 is TGTGCCAGCAGTTATCCGGGACAGGGGAATGAAAAACTGTTTTTT.